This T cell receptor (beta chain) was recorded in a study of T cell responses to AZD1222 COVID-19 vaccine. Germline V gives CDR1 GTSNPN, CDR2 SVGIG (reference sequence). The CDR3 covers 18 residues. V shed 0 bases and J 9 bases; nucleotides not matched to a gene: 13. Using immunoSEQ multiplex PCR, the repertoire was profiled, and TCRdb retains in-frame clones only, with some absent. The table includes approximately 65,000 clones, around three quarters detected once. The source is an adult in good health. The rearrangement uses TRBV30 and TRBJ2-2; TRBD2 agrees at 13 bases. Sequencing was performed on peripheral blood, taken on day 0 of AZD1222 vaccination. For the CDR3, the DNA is TGTGCCTGGAGTGTACTACTAGCGGGGGGGCGGATTGACCGGGAGCTGTTTTTT. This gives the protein CAWSVLLAGGRIDRELFF.